Each of the 24 T cell receptor beta chains below was sequenced from the same sample in a study of cytomegalovirus exposure and HLA in healthy donors. This PCR relied on a set of 60 Vbeta primers and 13 Jbeta primers. Libraries were prepared by immunoSEQ multiplex PCR; TCRdb keeps only in-frame clonotypes and omits some of them. Of roughly 160,000 clones in the sample, approximately 75% were seen once. The sequencing sample was made of PBMCs. Every receptor here comes from a man aged 50-60 years in good health and CMV-seropositive.

The CDR3 DNA reads as TGCGCCAGCAGCCAAAACTCCCCAGTGCGGCGGGGGGGCAATGAGCAGTTCTTC. Its protein is CASSQNSPVRRGGNEQFF. The genes are TRBV4-3 and TRBJ2-1; 9 bases are a match to TRBD2. J gave up 6 bases and V 2 bases, and 14 bases lay outside the gene matches. The CDR3 sequence is 18 residues long. The germline CDR1 and CDR2 sequences are LGHNA and YSLEER.

The CDR3 DNA sequence: TGTGCCAGCAGCACTAGGACTAGCGGGGGGCTTATAAGCGACGAGCAGTACTTC. It specifies CASSTRTSGGLISDEQYF. The chain couples TRBV27 to TRBJ2-7; 14 nucleotides match TRBD2. The CDR3 has 18 amino acids. Germline CDR1 reads MNHEY; CDR2 reads SMNVEV (reference sequence). V lost 6 bases and J lost 5; bases outside the gene matches: 15.

A few counts support this clone. The chain links TRBV28 to TRBJ1-4, with 11 bases fitting TRBD1. Germline values: CDR1 MDHEN, CDR2 SYDVKM. This CDR3 has 15 residues. The trim removed 6 bases at V and 8 bases at J, leaving 8 bases unmatched. As DNA, the CDR3 is TGTGCCAGCAGGAAGGGGACAGGGGGAAGGGAAAAACTGTTTTTT. Residues: CASRKGTGGREKLFF. The full variable domain, with the rest looked up from reference TRBV28 and TRBJ1-4, is DVKVTQSSRYLVKRTGEKVFLECVQDMDHENMFWYRQDPGLGLRLIYFSYDVKMKEKGDIPEGYSVSREKKERFSLILESASTNQTSMYLCASRKGTGGREKLFFGSGTQLSVL.

This clone was counted only a few times. V and J are TRBV5-4 and TRBJ1-1; D gene ambiguous. The germline V gene encodes CDR1 SGHNT and CDR2 YYREEE (reference sequence). The CDR3 covers 13 residues. V dropped 2 bases and J dropped 2 bases, with 7 bases sitting between them. CDR3 sequence: CASSFSQNTEAFF. Written as DNA, the CDR3 is TGTGCCAGCAGCTTCTCACAAAACACTGAAGCTTTCTTT.

V and J are TRBV28 and TRBJ1-1, with a weak D call TRBD1 (5 bases). This CDR3 comprises 15 residues. V was clipped by 6 bases and J by 1 base, with 15 bases between them. Per the germline V gene, CDR1 is MDHEN and CDR2 is SYDVKM. CDR3 DNA sequence: TGTGCCAGCAGCCCCGGGGGACTAACGAACACTGAAGCTTTCTTT. Amino acids: CASSPGGLTNTEAFF.

This clone showed up just once. The J gene is TRBJ1-5, the V gene TRBV19; tentatively, D is TRBD1 (6 bases). Deletions cut 3 bases from V and 2 bases from J, with 11 bases between. The CDR3 totals 15 residues. Germline assignment: CDR1 LNHDA and CDR2 SQIVND (reference sequence). DNA for the CDR3: TGTGCCAGTAGTATTCCCAGGGGAGGCAATCAGCCCCAGCATTTT. It encodes CASSIPRGGNQPQHF.

V usage is TRBV5-1 and J usage is TRBJ2-7; 12 bases line up with TRBD2. V lost 0 bases and J lost 2; bases outside the gene matches: 0. The CDR3 totals 15 residues. The V gene's germline CDR1 is SGHRS and CDR2 YFSETQ. In DNA form, the CDR3 reads TGCGCCAGCAGCTTGGGACTAGCGGGGGCCTACGAGCAGTACTTC. Translated, it gives CASSLGLAGAYEQYF.

The J gene is TRBJ2-3, the V gene TRBV5-1, with TRBD2 matching 8 bases. Germline V gene lookup returns CDR1 SGHRS and CDR2 YFSETQ. The ends lost 4 bases at V and 1 base at J; junction bases unmatched: 2. The CDR3 runs to 14 residues. CDR3 protein: CASSQRGRTDTQYF. The CDR3 bases are TGCGCCAGCAGCCAGCGGGGGCGCACAGATACGCAGTATTTT.

The chain employs TRBV9 and TRBJ2-7, with D possibly being TRBD2 (5 bases). Germline V gene sequence: CDR1 SGDLS, CDR2 YYNGEE. Between the trimmed V and J ends, which lost 0 bases and 4 bases, there was a span of 8 bases. This CDR3 has 13 amino acids. In DNA form, the CDR3 reads TGTGCCAGCAGCGTAGAAGCGGAATACGAGCAGTACTTC. Its translation is CASSVEAEYEQYF.

The gene calls are TRBV4-2 and TRBJ2-7; TRBD1 agrees at 9 bases. The CDR3 contains 14 residues. Germline-derived CDR1 and CDR2 are LGHNA and YNFKEQ. V trimming: 3 bases; J trimming: 1 base; junction bases outside the gene matches: 1. The CDR3 sequence: CASSHGTGSYEQYF. The CDR3, as DNA: TGTGCCAGCAGCCACGGGACAGGGTCCTACGAGCAGTACTTC.

This clone was picked up a small number of times. One end of the junction is discordant with germline, which a read error may explain. The chain employs TRBV7-7 and TRBJ1-1; 9 bases line up with TRBD1. Germline CDR1 reads SSHAT; CDR2 reads FNYEAQ (reference sequence). CDR3 length: 13 amino acids. The CDR3 DNA reads TGTGCTAGCAGCCTGGGACAGGGCTCTGAAGCTTTCTTT. Amino acid sequence: CASSLGQGSEAFF. The full variable domain, with the rest looked up from reference TRBV7-7 and TRBJ1-1, is GAGVSQSPRYKVTKRGQDVTLRCDPISSHATLYWYQQALGQGPEFLTYFNYEAQPDKSGLPSDRFSAERPEGSISTLTIQRTEQRDSAMYRCASSLGQGSEAFFGQGTRLTVV.

The J gene is TRBJ2-7, the V gene TRBV28; 13 positions match TRBD2. The CDR3 loop spans 15 amino acids. With V trimmed by 3 bases and J by 4 bases, 3 bases remained unmatched. In germline, CDR1 is MDHEN, CDR2 SYDVKM. The CDR3 protein is CASSLGLAGSYEQYF. CDR3 in DNA: TGTGCCAGCAGTTTGGGACTAGCGGGGTCATACGAGCAGTACTTC.

This chain joins TRBV9 and TRBJ2-5; D perhaps matches TRBD2 (5 bases). Trimming pared 1 base from V and 0 bases from J, leaving 10 bases between. Germline V gene sequence: CDR1 SGDLS, CDR2 YYNGEE. The CDR3 contains 15 residues. CDR3 coding DNA: TGTGCCAGCAGCGTATGGTCGGGGAACCAAGAGACCCAGTACTTC. The encoded protein is CASSVWSGNQETQYF.

CDR3 loop: CASSQTGGRDSPLHF. CDR3 sequence (DNA): TGCGCCAGCAGCCAAACAGGGGGCAGGGATTCACCCCTCCACTTT. The chain recombines TRBV4-1 with TRBJ1-6; 9 bases align to TRBD1. Germline V gives CDR1 MGHRA, CDR2 YSYEKL. The CDR3 is 15 residues long. V was clipped by 2 bases and J by 8 bases; unmatched bases: 4.

The genes are TRBV4-3 and TRBJ2-7; 11 nucleotides agree with TRBD2. Germline V gene data show CDR1 as LGHNA and CDR2 as YSLEER. CDR3 length equals 17 residues. V lost 1 base and J lost 0; bases outside the gene matches: 5. The CDR3 sequence is CASSQAASGGSSYEQYF. CDR3 sequence (DNA): TGCGCCAGCAGCCAAGCGGCTAGCGGGGGGAGCTCCTACGAGCAGTACTTC.

CDR3 protein: CASSWDRGQASTEAFF. The CDR3 coding sequence is TGTGCCAGCAGTTGGGATAGGGGTCAGGCGAGCACTGAAGCTTTCTTT. The chain recombines TRBV27 with TRBJ1-1, with D possibly TRBD1 on 5 matching bases. The germline V gene has CDR1 MNHEY and CDR2 SMNVEV (reference sequence). The CDR3 totals 16 residues. Trimming shortened V by 4 bases and J by 4 bases, and 19 bases separated the two germline ends.

The CDR3 region has the DNA TGTGCCAGTAGTATAGCAGATAAATTAAATTCACCCCTCCACTTT. Its protein product is CASSIADKLNSPLHF. The rearrangement links TRBV19 to TRBJ1-6; D is ambiguous. V shed 1 base and J shed 7 bases, with 11 bases lying between them. This CDR3 comprises 15 residues. Germline-derived CDR1 and CDR2 are LNHDA and SQIVND (reference sequence).

The chain is built from TRBV5-5 and TRBJ2-7, with TRBD1 identical over 10 bases. Germline loops: CDR1 SGHKS, CDR2 YYEKEE (reference sequence). The ends lost 1 base at V and 3 bases at J; junction bases unmatched: 7. CDR3 length: 16 amino acids. CDR3 amino acids: CASSLPDRGSFYEQYF. The DNA of the CDR3 is TGTGCCAGCAGCTTGCCGGACAGGGGGAGCTTCTACGAGCAGTACTTC.

In this sample, this clone turned up once. The chain recombines TRBV30 with TRBJ2-3; 10 bases are a match to TRBD2. There are 14 residues in the CDR3. Germline V gene data show CDR1 as GTSNPN and CDR2 as SVGIG (reference sequence). This chain's CDR3 is CALGSGGAADTQYF. CDR3 DNA: TGTGCGCTCGGAAGCGGGGGGGCAGCAGATACGCAGTATTTT.

This chain uses TRBV6-5 with TRBJ2-1; D possibly corresponds to TRBD2 (7 bases). The CDR3 spans 14 residues. Germline V CDR1 and CDR2: MNHEY, SVGAGI. Deletions cut 9 bases from V and 4 bases from J, with 16 bases between. The CDR3 DNA sequence: TGTGCCAGGGCCCCGGGGGGCCGTTACAATGAGCAGTTCTTC. The encoded protein is CARAPGGRYNEQFF.

The J gene is TRBJ2-3, the V gene TRBV7-3, with 9 bases fitting TRBD2. Germline values: CDR1 SGHTA, CDR2 FQGTGA. J lost 0 bases, V lost 5 bases, and 6 bases had no gene match. This CDR3 spans 16 amino acids. Here the CDR3 DNA reads TGTGCCAGCAGCCTTCAGGGGACTAGCAGCACAGATACGCAGTATTTT. Translated, it gives CASSLQGTSSTDTQYF.

The chain employs TRBV5-4 and TRBJ2-3, with TRBD2 matching 12 bases. The CDR3 is 17 residues long. V lost 4 bases to trimming and J lost 3 bases; unmatched junction nucleotides: 9. From germline, CDR1 is SGHNT and CDR2 YYREEE (reference sequence). CDR3 DNA sequence: TGTGCCAGCAGCCGACGGACTAGCGGGGTGAGAACAGATACGCAGTATTTT. It yields the protein CASSRRTSGVRTDTQYF.

V and J are TRBV9 and TRBJ2-3; D might be TRBD2 (6 bases). The germline V and J ends were trimmed by 4 bases and 0 bases, with 12 bases remaining between them. Germline CDR1 and CDR2: SGDLS and YYNGEE. This CDR3 comprises 15 residues. CDR3 loop: CASSFSGASTDTQYF. The CDR3 coding sequence is TGTGCCAGCAGCTTTAGCGGAGCTAGCACAGATACGCAGTATTTT. Complete variable domain (other parts from reference TRBV9 and TRBJ2-3): DSGVTQTPKHLITATGQRVTLRCSPRSGDLSVYWYQQSLDQGLQFLIQYYNGEERAKGNILERFSAQQFPDLHSELNLSSLELGDSALYFCASSFSGASTDTQYFGPGTRLTVL.

To note about this clone: At one of its ends the junction is not consistent with the germline gene, which may arise from a read error. The chain couples TRBV15 to TRBJ1-5, with D maybe TRBD1 (6 bases). This CDR3 spans 13 amino acids. Germline V gives CDR1 LNHNV, CDR2 YYDKDF (reference sequence). CDR3 sequence: CATSRDLGGPPNF. CDR3 in DNA: TGTGCCACCAGCAGAGATTTGGGGGGGCCTCCGAATTTT.